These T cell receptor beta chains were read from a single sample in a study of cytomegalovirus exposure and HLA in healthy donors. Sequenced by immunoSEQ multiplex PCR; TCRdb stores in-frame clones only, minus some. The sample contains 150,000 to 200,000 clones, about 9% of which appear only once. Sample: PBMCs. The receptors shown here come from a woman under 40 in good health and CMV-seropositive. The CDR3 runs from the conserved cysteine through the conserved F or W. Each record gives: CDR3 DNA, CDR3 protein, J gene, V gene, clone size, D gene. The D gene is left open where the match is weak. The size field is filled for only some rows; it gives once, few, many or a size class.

CDR3nt: TGTGCCAGCAGGTCATCCGGCGGAACTGAAGCTTTCTTT
CDR3aa: CASRSSGGTEAFF
j_gene: TRBJ1-1
v_gene: TRBV2
abundance: NA
d_gene: NA

CDR3nt: TGTGCCAGTAGTAAAGACCTTATTCTACTCTCTGGAAACACCATATATTTT
CDR3aa: CASSKDLILLSGNTIYF
j_gene: TRBJ1-3
v_gene: TRBV19
abundance: NA
d_gene: NA

CDR3nt: TGTGCCAGCTCACCAACGCGGCCGGATTATAGCAATCAGCCCCAGCATTTT
CDR3aa: CASSPTRPDYSNQPQHF
j_gene: TRBJ1-5
v_gene: TRBV18
abundance: NA
d_gene: NA

CDR3nt: TGTGCCAGCAGCTTGACTAGCTCGTTGACCCAGTACTTC
CDR3aa: CASSLTSSLTQYF
j_gene: TRBJ2-5
v_gene: TRBV5-4
abundance: few
d_gene: NA

CDR3nt: TGTGCCAGCAGCCGTGGGGGGGCAGTATTTAACTATGGCTACACCTTC
CDR3aa: CASSRGGAVFNYGYTF
j_gene: TRBJ1-2
v_gene: TRBV5-4
abundance: NA
d_gene: NA

CDR3nt: TGTGCCAGCAGCAGACAGGGGAACTATGGCTACACCTTC
CDR3aa: CASSRQGNYGYTF
j_gene: TRBJ1-2
v_gene: TRBV25-1
abundance: NA
d_gene: TRBD1

CDR3nt: TGCGCCAGTTACCCGACTAGGGGTCCCACCCGCTACGAGCAGTACTTC
CDR3aa: CASYPTRGPTRYEQYF
j_gene: TRBJ2-7
v_gene: TRBV5-1
abundance: NA
d_gene: NA

CDR3nt: TGTGCAAGTCGCTTGACCGGACTAGCGGGAGGGCCCAAGACCCAGTACTTC
CDR3aa: CASRLTGLAGGPKTQYF
j_gene: TRBJ2-5
v_gene: TRBV12-2
abundance: NA
d_gene: NA

CDR3nt: TGCAGCGTTGAAGTCCCCCGGGGAGAGCAAGAGACCCAGTACTTC
CDR3aa: CSVEVPRGEQETQYF
j_gene: TRBJ2-5
v_gene: TRBV29-1
abundance: NA
d_gene: NA

CDR3nt: TGTGCCAGCAGTTCACAATCCAGCTCTGGAAACACCATATATTTT
CDR3aa: CASSSQSSSGNTIYF
j_gene: TRBJ1-3
v_gene: TRBV6-6
abundance: few
d_gene: NA

CDR3nt: TGTGCCAGCAGTTCGAGACTTTACGAGCAGTACTTC
CDR3aa: CASSSRLYEQYF
j_gene: TRBJ2-7
v_gene: TRBV2
abundance: NA
d_gene: NA

CDR3nt: TGCGCCAGCAGCTCCGATACCGGGACAGGGGAACCCTACGAGCAGTACTTC
CDR3aa: CASSSDTGTGEPYEQYF
j_gene: TRBJ2-7
v_gene: TRBV5-1
abundance: NA
d_gene: TRBD1

CDR3nt: TGCGCCAGCAGCCAAGGGGCCGGTGAGCAGTTCTTC
CDR3aa: CASSQGAGEQFF
j_gene: TRBJ2-1
v_gene: TRBV4-1
abundance: NA
d_gene: NA

CDR3nt: TGTGCCAGCAGCGTAGCTGGAAATAGCGGGAGTTTTAATGAGCAGTTCTTC
CDR3aa: CASSVAGNSGSFNEQFF
j_gene: TRBJ2-1
v_gene: TRBV9
abundance: few
d_gene: TRBD2

CDR3nt: TGTGCCAGCTCACCACTTAATCAACTAGCGGGAGTGTTCAAGCAGTACTTC
CDR3aa: CASSPLNQLAGVFKQYF
j_gene: TRBJ2-7
v_gene: TRBV18
abundance: NA
d_gene: TRBD2

CDR3nt: TGTGCCAGCAGCATTAGCGGGGGATACGGGGAGCAGTTCTTC
CDR3aa: CASSISGGYGEQFF
j_gene: TRBJ2-1
v_gene: TRBV5-8
abundance: NA
d_gene: TRBD2

CDR3nt: TGTGCCAGCAGCCAAGATGGGACTAGCGGGACCCAGACCCAGTACTTC
CDR3aa: CASSQDGTSGTQTQYF
j_gene: TRBJ2-5
v_gene: TRBV4-2
abundance: NA
d_gene: TRBD2

CDR3nt: TGCAGCGTTGAGGGGGGAAACATTCAGTACTTC
CDR3aa: CSVEGGNIQYF
j_gene: TRBJ2-4
v_gene: TRBV29-1
abundance: NA
d_gene: NA

CDR3nt: TGTGCCAGCTCACCAAGCGGGAGGAGTCGCCACGAGCAGTACTTC
CDR3aa: CASSPSGRSRHEQYF
j_gene: TRBJ2-7
v_gene: TRBV18
abundance: few
d_gene: TRBD2

CDR3nt: TGCGCCAGCAGCCCGGGACAGGGCTCCTACAATGAGCAGCTCTTC
CDR3aa: CASSPGQGSYNEQLF
j_gene: TRBJ2-1
v_gene: TRBV5-1
abundance: NA
d_gene: TRBD1

CDR3nt: TGTGCCAGCAGTGAGTTAGTGGAGACCCAGTACTTC
CDR3aa: CASSELVETQYF
j_gene: TRBJ2-5
v_gene: TRBV25-1
abundance: NA
d_gene: NA

CDR3nt: TGTGCCAGCAGCTTACGGGGGGCCCAGTACTTC
CDR3aa: CASSLRGAQYF
j_gene: TRBJ2-5
v_gene: TRBV7-9
abundance: few
d_gene: TRBD2

CDR3nt: TGTGCCTGGAGCAGGCAGGGATCGGATGGCTACACCTTC
CDR3aa: CAWSRQGSDGYTF
j_gene: TRBJ1-2
v_gene: TRBV30
abundance: NA
d_gene: NA

CDR3nt: TGTGCCAGCAGTTACACCGGGATAGATCAGCCCCAGCATTTT
CDR3aa: CASSYTGIDQPQHF
j_gene: TRBJ1-5
v_gene: TRBV6-6
abundance: few
d_gene: NA

CDR3nt: TGTGCCAGCAGTTACAATAGCGGGAAATTCTACGAGCAGTACTTC
CDR3aa: CASSYNSGKFYEQYF
j_gene: TRBJ2-7
v_gene: TRBV6-5
abundance: few
d_gene: TRBD2

CDR3nt: TGTGCCAGCAGCCAATACATCCTACAGGGGAATAATGAAAAACTGTTTTTT
CDR3aa: CASSQYILQGNNEKLFF
j_gene: TRBJ1-4
v_gene: TRBV4-2
abundance: NA
d_gene: TRBD1

CDR3nt: TGTGCCAGCTCACCGGGGACTAGCGGGAGGCAGAACAATGAGCAGTTCTTC
CDR3aa: CASSPGTSGRQNNEQFF
j_gene: TRBJ2-1
v_gene: TRBV18
abundance: few
d_gene: TRBD2

CDR3nt: TGTGCCACCCAAAACGGGGGTAGCGGGACCTACGAGCAGTACTTC
CDR3aa: CATQNGGSGTYEQYF
j_gene: TRBJ2-7
v_gene: TRBV27
abundance: few
d_gene: TRBD2

CDR3nt: TGTGCCAGCAGGGCGGTTGAGAAAAGAGAGCAGTACTTC
CDR3aa: CASRAVEKREQYF
j_gene: TRBJ2-7
v_gene: TRBV6-6
abundance: few
d_gene: NA

CDR3nt: TGTGCCAGCAGTTCAGGGGCCCGGTATAATTCACCCCTCCACTTT
CDR3aa: CASSSGARYNSPLHF
j_gene: TRBJ1-6
v_gene: TRBV6-5
abundance: NA
d_gene: NA

CDR3nt: TGCAGCGTTGAATGGCAGGGGGCCGGGGGCTACACCTTC
CDR3aa: CSVEWQGAGGYTF
j_gene: TRBJ1-2
v_gene: TRBV29-1
abundance: NA
d_gene: TRBD1

CDR3nt: TGTGCCAGCAGTTCAGGGGGCGAGACTGAAGCTTTCTTT
CDR3aa: CASSSGGETEAFF
j_gene: TRBJ1-1
v_gene: TRBV2
abundance: NA
d_gene: TRBD1

CDR3nt: TGCAGCGGGGGGGCGGGAGAGGGGGAGACCCAGTACTTC
CDR3aa: CSGGAGEGETQYF
j_gene: TRBJ2-5
v_gene: TRBV29-1
abundance: few
d_gene: NA

CDR3nt: TGTGCCAGCAGCTTAGGAGGAAGAGGCACTGAAGCTTTCTTT
CDR3aa: CASSLGGRGTEAFF
j_gene: TRBJ1-1
v_gene: TRBV7-6
abundance: NA
d_gene: NA

CDR3nt: TGTGCCAGCAGCTTGGCCGTCGACAGGGGTGGGCAGCCCCAGCATTTT
CDR3aa: CASSLAVDRGGQPQHF
j_gene: TRBJ1-5
v_gene: TRBV7-9
abundance: few
d_gene: TRBD1

CDR3nt: TGTGCCAGCTATGGGACAGGGGGCGACTCTGGGGCCAACGTCCTGACTTTC
CDR3aa: CASYGTGGDSGANVLTF
j_gene: TRBJ2-6
v_gene: TRBV18
abundance: few
d_gene: TRBD1

CDR3nt: TGTGCCAGCAGTCCGGGACTAGCGGGATCCACAGATACGCAGTATTTT
CDR3aa: CASSPGLAGSTDTQYF
j_gene: TRBJ2-3
v_gene: TRBV2
abundance: few
d_gene: TRBD2

CDR3nt: TGTGCCAGCAGCCAAGGGGTGGGACAGGGGCAGACCCAGTACTTC
CDR3aa: CASSQGVGQGQTQYF
j_gene: TRBJ2-5
v_gene: TRBV6-5
abundance: few
d_gene: TRBD1

CDR3nt: TGCGCCAGCAGCTCGGAAAAGGCAGGGGGCGGTCGGGAAAAACTGTTTTTT
CDR3aa: CASSSEKAGGGREKLFF
j_gene: TRBJ1-4
v_gene: TRBV5-6
abundance: few
d_gene: TRBD1

CDR3nt: TGTGCCAGCTCCCGCATGGGACAGGGCTACGAGCAGTACTTC
CDR3aa: CASSRMGQGYEQYF
j_gene: TRBJ2-7
v_gene: TRBV18
abundance: few
d_gene: TRBD1

CDR3nt: TGTGCCAGTAGTATCGGACTAGCGGGAAGAGAGCAGTTCTTC
CDR3aa: CASSIGLAGREQFF
j_gene: TRBJ2-1
v_gene: TRBV19
abundance: few
d_gene: TRBD2

CDR3nt: TGTGCCAGCAGCTCCGGGGGGATAGCTAACTATGGCTACACCTTC
CDR3aa: CASSSGGIANYGYTF
j_gene: TRBJ1-2
v_gene: TRBV7-9
abundance: NA
d_gene: NA

CDR3nt: TGTGCCAGCAGCCAAGAGACAGGTTCCCGCCCTGAAGCTTTCTTT
CDR3aa: CASSQETGSRPEAFF
j_gene: TRBJ1-1
v_gene: TRBV4-2
abundance: NA
d_gene: NA

CDR3nt: TGCGCCAGCAGCTCCAATCCGGGACAGGGGTGGTTCATGAACACTGAAGCTTTCTTT
CDR3aa: CASSSNPGQGWFMNTEAFF
j_gene: TRBJ1-1
v_gene: TRBV5-1
abundance: few
d_gene: TRBD1

CDR3nt: TGTGCCAGCAGCTACGGGGGGGATGTCAATGAGCAGTTCTTC
CDR3aa: CASSYGGDVNEQFF
j_gene: TRBJ2-1
v_gene: TRBV7-8
abundance: NA
d_gene: TRBD2

CDR3nt: TGTGCCAGCAGCTCCGAGTCAAGTGAGCAGTTCTTC
CDR3aa: CASSSESSEQFF
j_gene: TRBJ2-1
v_gene: TRBV7-9
abundance: few
d_gene: NA

CDR3nt: TGTGCCAGCACAGACAGGCACTATGGCTACACCTTC
CDR3aa: CASTDRHYGYTF
j_gene: TRBJ1-2
v_gene: TRBV6-5
abundance: few
d_gene: NA

CDR3nt: TGTGCCAGCAGTTATTTTAGGGGTTCGGGGGTCAACGAGCAGTACTTC
CDR3aa: CASSYFRGSGVNEQYF
j_gene: TRBJ2-7
v_gene: TRBV6-5
abundance: few
d_gene: NA

CDR3nt: TGTGCCACCCTGTCGAGTCGGAACACTGAAGCTTTCTTT
CDR3aa: CATLSSRNTEAFF
j_gene: TRBJ1-1
v_gene: TRBV2
abundance: NA
d_gene: NA

CDR3nt: TGTGCCATCAGTGATACTAGCAACTCCTACGAGCAGTACTTC
CDR3aa: CAISDTSNSYEQYF
j_gene: TRBJ2-7
v_gene: TRBV10-3
abundance: NA
d_gene: NA

CDR3nt: TGCGCCAGCAGCCAAGACCGGGGAGGGAAGAATCAGCCCCAGCATTTT
CDR3aa: CASSQDRGGKNQPQHF
j_gene: TRBJ1-5
v_gene: TRBV4-1
abundance: NA
d_gene: NA